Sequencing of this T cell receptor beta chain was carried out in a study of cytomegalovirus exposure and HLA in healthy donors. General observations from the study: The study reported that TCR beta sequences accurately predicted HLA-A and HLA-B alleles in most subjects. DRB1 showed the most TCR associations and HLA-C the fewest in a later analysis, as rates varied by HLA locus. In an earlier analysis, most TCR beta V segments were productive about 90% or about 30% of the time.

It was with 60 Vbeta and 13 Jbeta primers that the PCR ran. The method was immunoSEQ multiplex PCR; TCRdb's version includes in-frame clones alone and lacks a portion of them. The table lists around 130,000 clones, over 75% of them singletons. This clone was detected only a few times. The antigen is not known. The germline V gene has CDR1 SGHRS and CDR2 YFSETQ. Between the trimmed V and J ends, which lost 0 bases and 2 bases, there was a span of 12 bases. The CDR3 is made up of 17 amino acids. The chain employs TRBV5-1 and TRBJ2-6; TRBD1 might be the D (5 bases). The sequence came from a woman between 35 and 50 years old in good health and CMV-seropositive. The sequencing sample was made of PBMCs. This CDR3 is CASSLEWGIAGANVLTF. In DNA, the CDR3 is TGCGCCAGCAGCTTGGAGTGGGGCATAGCTGGGGCCAACGTCCTGACTTTC.